Included here is one T cell receptor (beta chain) sequence, with context. The antigen remains undetermined. The entry originates in a study of identical twins. Study-level results: Conclusions were drawn cross-sectionally by statistical analysis, without following the same donors. Fewer insertions marked abundant cord blood beta clonotypes; young adult naive trended weakly, memory not at all. In zero-insertion analyses, partial confounding could arise from invariant MAIT and iNKT cells.

A template switching step contributed a universal primer site, while unique molecular identifiers were present in the cDNA. TCRdb re-derived calls from the 5' RACE reads in MiXCR, one entry per CDR3 protein. Altogether hundreds of thousands of distinct CDR3 sequences are present, less than 9.5% being singletons, with the ten largest covering approximately 6.6%. Per germline, CDR1 MNHEY and CDR2 SVGEGT. The CDR3 has 17 amino acids. Trimming removed 6 bases at V and 8 bases at J, with 26 bases between. This same sample was also taken into another study, of yellow fever vaccine responses in identical twins.

The sequenced sample consisted of CD8+ T cells sorted from blood. The clonotype originates from a young woman in good health. The rearrangement uses TRBV6-2 or TRBV6-3 and TRBJ2-1, with a weak D call TRBD2 (6 bases). CDR3 sequence reads: CASRPLGSSVTWDEQFF. In DNA, the CDR3 is TGTGCCAGCAGGCCTCTCGGTTCTAGCGTAACTTGGGATGAGCAGTTCTTC.